This record covers a single T cell receptor (beta chain). Its antigen specificity is not known. No base qualities exist here, and no much larger clone lies one base off it. In the paper's terms, the time point label means: cycle 4 day 1 (C4D1), after 6 weeks of nivolumab. Every trial patient had relapsed following autologous stem cell transplantation, and prior brentuximab vedotin exposure was what differed among cohorts A, B and C. The trial cohort comprised around 60 patients with relapsed/refractory classical Hodgkin lymphoma whose best overall responses were complete response, partial response or progressive disease. Single-agent nivolumab was administered to trial patients in the multi-cohort phase II CheckMate 205 trial. Best overall response was determined by an independent review committee according to the 2007 International Working Group response criteria. Trial PBMCs were obtained immediately prior to nivolumab initiation (C1D1) and on therapy at cycle 2 day 1 and cycle 4 day 1. Peripheral blood was collected in 8 mL Vacutainer Cell Preparation Tubes, from which PBMCs were isolated by centrifugation and then cryopreserved.

Taken from cysteine to phenylalanine, the CDR3 has 14 residues. The retained sequence is limited to the CDR3, 42 bases, with the frame set at the first base. The junction shows trimming of 5 bases on V and 3 bases on J, and the gene matches do not reach 5 bases of it. The germline V gene specifies SGHTA as CDR1 and FQGNSA as CDR2. The data belong to a study of PD-1 blockade in classical Hodgkin lymphoma (dated by TCRdb to about 2020). About the full investigation: Nivolumab dosing was 3 mg/kg intravenously every 2 weeks, continuing until either disease progression or unacceptable toxicity. The study used CyTOF and TCR beta sequencing to define a peripheral blood immune signature of response to PD-1 blockade in classical Hodgkin lymphoma. General findings and caveats noted by the study authors: The study covered only a single clinical trial cohort, and the causes of the repertoire differences, possibly disease activity or prior therapy, were still not defined. A significant rise by C4D1 was seen in CD4+ but not CD8+ TCR diversity (p=0.0027 vs p=0.16), with the rise being most apparent in complete responders (p=0.02). Diversity was lower in patients who began nivolumab less than 1 year after ASCT, so these patients were left out of later analyses to avoid confounding by immune reconstitution. Newly diagnosed patients were reported to have lower baseline TCR diversity than healthy donors, and relapsed/refractory patients were reported to have lower baseline TCR diversity still. Trial patients with a complete response had baseline diversity similar to that of newly diagnosed patients, while partial responders and progressors had significantly lower diversity.

Genomic DNA was isolated using the Qiagen DNeasy kit from unsorted PBMCs as well as from negatively selected CD4+ and CD8+ fractions. Using primers that anneal to V and J segments, immunoSEQ multiplex PCR amplified the TCR beta CDR3 regions. A synthetic immune receptor repertoire was used to minimize amplification bias, and any residual bias was removed computationally once sequencing was done. Regarding the original processing steps: Repertoire diversity was quantified as the Shannon entropy index using custom Python scripts. Unsorted, CD4+ and CD8+ repertoires were analyzed separately, except in combined analyses where CD4+ and CD8+ sequences were merged in silico. A clone was considered expanded if an increase in frequency of at least 2-fold after treatment relative to C1D1 was found, and a pseudocount of 0.5 was applied to clones undetected at baseline. Clones with 0 or 1 copy at C1D1 were classified as singleton clones, and clones with 2 or more copies were classified as non-singleton clones. Clones expanded in unsorted samples were annotated as CD4+, CD8+ or unknown by matching protein sequences in sorted samples from the same patient. Diversity changes from C1D1 to C4D1 were tested in paired samples using Wilcoxon tests. This is the immuneACCESS table as TCRdb keeps it, with only in-frame sequences that have V and J called. A part of the clones is gone; compared with another copy, unresolved V genes explain less than half, and the rest is unexplained. The DNA was the basis for D and trimming; V, J and clone size are from that table. The sample contains over 20,000 clones, more than 80% of them found a single time. The ten biggest clones cover roughly 15% of the sample.

This TCR derives from a human donor with classical Hodgkin lymphoma. Sequenced material: peripheral blood mononuclear cells (PBMCs), taken before the fourth cycle of nivolumab. The rearranged segments are TRBV7-2 and TRBJ2-7; 9 middle bases align to TRBD2. The CDR3 region: CASSIKTSGYEQYF. DNA sequence: TGTGCCAGCAGCATAAAGACTAGCGGCTACGAGCAGTACTTC. The full variable domain, with segments outside the CDR3 supplied by the reference TRBV7-2 and TRBJ2-7 proteins, appears as GAGVSQSPSNKVTEKGKDVELRCDPISGHTALYWYRQSLGQGLEFLIYFQGNSAPDKSGLPSDRFSAERTGGSVSTLTIQRTQQEDSAVYLCASSIKTSGYEQYFGPGTRLTVT.